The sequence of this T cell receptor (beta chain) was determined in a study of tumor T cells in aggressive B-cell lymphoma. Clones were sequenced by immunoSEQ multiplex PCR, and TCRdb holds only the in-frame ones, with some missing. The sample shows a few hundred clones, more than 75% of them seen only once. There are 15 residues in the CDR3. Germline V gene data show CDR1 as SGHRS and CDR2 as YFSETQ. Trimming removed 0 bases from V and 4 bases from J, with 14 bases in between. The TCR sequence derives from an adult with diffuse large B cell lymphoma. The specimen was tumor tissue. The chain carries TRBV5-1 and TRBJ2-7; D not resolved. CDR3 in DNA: TGCGCCAGCAGCTTGGGGGCACCGAATGGTTACGAGCAGTACTTC. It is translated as CASSLGAPNGYEQYF.